The sequence of this TCR beta chain was determined in a study of cytomegalovirus exposure and HLA in healthy donors (dated by TCRdb to about 2017). Regarding the study in general: According to an earlier analysis of 587 of the donors, 150 million to 200 million T cells yielded over 90 million unique TCR beta sequences and more than 250 Gb of sequence data. Across about 380 genotyped donors of the cohort, an average of about 240,000 unique TCR beta nucleotide sequences per donor were sequenced, and approximately 19% of those sequences were non-productive. Alongside the repertoire data, information on donor age, sex, ethnicity and CMV serostatus was compiled. Among the roughly 380 genotyped donors, around 81% belonged to the genetic ancestry cluster associated with self-reported Caucasian donors. The study used immunosequencing to profile the T cell repertoires of 670 or so subjects and linked those repertoires to cytomegalovirus serostatus. In addition to the first cohort of several hundred subjects, a separate validation cohort of approximately 130 different subjects was used. A later analysis re-examined previously published TCR beta repertoires from 500 to 700 donors and added high-resolution HLA genotyping to investigate patterns of TCR occurrence. Class I and class II HLA loci were covered by the typing at four-digit resolution. To predict cytomegalovirus infection status, the study combined high-throughput TCR immunosequencing, statistical association of individual TCRs with disease status, and machine learning. Rather than using new phenotypic data, the later analysis identified candidate immune exposures from TCR beta sequences and from how often those sequences occurred across donors. An early release covering 550 to 650 HLA-typed donors comprised around 300 gigabases of sequencing data and around 80 million unique TCR sequences. The number of donors typed differed by locus, with about 629-630 for A, B, C, DRB1 and DQB1, roughly 550 for DQA1, about 610 for DPA1, and some 470 for DPB1. To decide whether each TCR beta V gene segment behaved as functional or pseudogenic, an earlier analysis of approximately 590 of the donors relied on high-throughput TCR beta sequencing. Several DR-DQ haplotypes were treated as single units for association and clustering because of strong linkage in the cohort. Genome-wide SNP genotypes for about three fifths of the roughly 670 donors were used in a later genetic analysis, which treated that subset as a discovery cohort. The study aimed to test whether signatures of past pathogen exposure could be identified by cataloging public T cell receptors. All discovery cohort repertoires had been generated on a single sequencing platform. What the research found in general, with its limitations: Because counts were too low, roughly 17 rarely observed V segments, including chromosome 9 orphons, were left out of the earlier analysis of roughly 600 of the donors. Because HLA typing was unavailable for some donors at each locus, only the typed subset was used in association tests. A further reported finding was that TCR beta sequences accurately predicted the HLA-A and HLA-B alleles for most subjects in the first cohort. According to a later genetic analysis, donors in an Asian-associated ancestry cluster had fewer N-insertions in productive TCRs than the approximately 670-donor mean. In vitro tests confirmed that a few of the cytomegalovirus-associated TCR beta chains recognize cytomegalovirus antigens. In a later analysis, several top co-occurrence clusters were reported to appear linked to parvovirus B19, influenza, CMV and Epstein-Barr virus. Because the 87-base-pair reads could not distinguish some IMGT-functional V segments, including TRBV6-2 and TRBV6-3, those segments were excluded. The sequencing pipeline was judged likely to have produced a cluster of highly shared sequence variants as a technical artifact. Broadly in line with IMGT annotations, most TCR beta V segments showed up in productive rearrangements about 87% or about 30% of the time in an earlier analysis of 587 of the donors. In a later analysis, the rate of TCR association differed among HLA loci, with DRB1 alleles having the most associated TCRs and HLA-C alleles having the fewest. A later analysis found that HLA-associated TCR beta chains were more clonally expanded and had lower generation probabilities than equally common non-associated chains. At a false discovery rate of 0.05, a later analysis linked 16,951 TCR beta sequences to specific HLA alleles. It was suggested by the authors that the approach could potentially be generalized to other disease states and immunological phenotypes. According to a later analysis, most CMV-associated TCR beta chains appeared to be HLA-restricted, and the HLA associations seemed to be driven largely by CMV exposure. In the study, 150 to 200 TCR beta chains were listed as associated with cytomegalovirus. Sequencing depth was assumed to be roughly uniform across donors in the presence/absence analyses, though that assumption may not hold. Across donors, most TCR sequences were observed very rarely, whereas some public TCRs were present in many individuals. When HLA alleles, especially DR and DQ, strongly co-occurred, attributing TCR associations to individual alleles was difficult. V-gene and J-gene trimming of TCR beta chains was associated with a missense DCLRE1C variant in a later genetic analysis, and the association was replicated in an independent cohort. In this cohort, only TCR beta chains were sequenced, and detectable features were limited by the absence of alpha or paired-chain data. CMV serostatus was the only immune exposure information available for the cohort. Cytomegalovirus status was reported to be diagnosed by the classifier with high specificity and sensitivity in both the original and validation cohorts. Linkage disequilibrium might explain the correlated functional status among segregating V segments, but an unknown experimental factor could not be excluded.

This clone has a handful of counts. Its cognate antigen has yet to be identified. Nothing much larger sits one base from this clone, and base qualities are not available. In total, more than 500 healthy bone marrow donors made up the cohort. At the time of sampling, every cohort member was nominally healthy, though immune exposures that went unrecorded were likely present. The donor tested CMV seronegative and was one of the 352 seronegative cohort members. A peripheral blood sample was provided by each donor, and peripheral blood mononuclear cells were used for TCR beta sequencing. Genomic DNA was extracted from the blood cell samples with the Qiagen DNeasy Blood Extraction Kit. The library came from the immunoSEQ multiplex PCR assay. For the multiplex PCR, a mixture combining 60 forward primers for TCR Vbeta segments and 13 reverse primers for TCR Jbeta segments was used. The CDR3 region of rearranged TCR beta genes was amplified from genomic DNA by a multiplex PCR assay. The Illumina HiSeq System was used to sequence the amplified TCR beta libraries as 87-base-pair reads. For the original study's pipeline: A later analysis tallied 70 million to 100 million unique TCR beta chains across the 650 to 750 repertoires, and about 12 million of those chains were shared by two or more donors. Raw reads were error-corrected and collapsed into unique sequences with a nearest-neighbor algorithm that merged closely related sequences to remove PCR and sequencing errors. CDR3 sequences were aligned to IMGT reference sequences to assign V, D and J gene segments. For a sequence to be retained, at least a six-nucleotide match to both a V gene segment and a J gene segment was required. Rearrangements were called productive when the CDR3 lacked stop codons and stayed in frame with V and J; all others were non-productive. Following IMGT convention, CDR3 was defined as the stretch from the second conserved V-encoded cysteine to the conserved J-encoded phenylalanine. In an earlier analysis of 587 of the donors, sequences lacking an unambiguous match to a single V gene segment were excluded. In an earlier analysis of some 590 of the donors, V segments were called functional above 56.7% productive rearrangements and were called segregating when the between-donor standard deviation exceeded 5%. A statistical classification framework was developed to diagnose cytomegalovirus status using the catalog of TCR beta chain sequences. V and J gene assignment, in a later analysis, came from comparing TCR nucleotide sequences with IMGT/GENE-DB human TR gene sequences. The TCRdist pipeline was used in a later analysis to assign CDR3 sequences and most-parsimonious VDJ recombination scenarios. In a later analysis, each TCR beta chain was defined by its CDR3 amino acid sequence together with its V-gene family, and reads without a unique V-gene family were excluded. A later analysis removed roughly 590 highly shared, low-generation-probability nucleotide sequences to deal with suspected cross-contamination and a sequencing artifact. For each public chain, a later analysis derived a clonal expansion index from normalized ranks of inferred template counts within each repertoire. Generation probabilities in a later analysis came from a VDJ recombination model fitted to out-of-frame rearrangements, and those results were checked against IGoR. A later analysis scored TCR-TCR, TCR-HLA and TCR-CMV co-occurrence with hypergeometric tests, applying a repertoire-size bias correction to TCR pairs. To estimate false discovery rates, a later analysis permuted the HLA or CMV assignments 20 times. A later analysis grouped co-occurring TCRs with DBSCAN, adding TCRdist sequence similarity when clustering within HLA-allele-positive subsets. Co-occurrence clustering excluded repertoires with fewer than 30,000 or more than 120,000 public chains, plus five with anomalous nucleotide sharing. The table comes from immuneACCESS by way of TCRdb, which keeps in-frame sequences with V and J called. Part of the clones is missing from these tables; in studies checked, under half for an unresolved V gene and the rest for unknown reasons. The V and J calls and clone size were taken over from that table, and D and trimming were inferred from the DNA. The sample includes 200,000 to 250,000 clones, with around 80% observed a single time. 0.71% of the sample lies in the top ten.

The junction carries 13 bases between V and J, which are trimmed by 4 bases and 1 base respectively. The germline V gene yields MNHNS for CDR1 and SASEGT for CDR2. Including the terminal cysteine and phenylalanine, the CDR3 comprises 15 residues. Only the CDR3 part of the read is kept: 45 bases, read in frame from the first base. The clonotype was recovered from a boy between 2 and 10 years old in good health and CMV-seronegative. The sample comprised PBMCs. The V and J segments used are TRBV6-1 and TRBJ1-1; TRBD1 is a possible D gene, resting on 5 matching bases. The DNA sequence is as follows: TGTGCCAGCAGTGCTCGACAGCTTACGAACACTGAAGCTTTCTTT. This encodes CASSARQLTNTEAFF.